The next 17 T cell receptor beta chains were all read from a single sample in a study of T cells in Graves' hyperthyroidism and ophthalmopathy. Amplification yielded TCR beta CDR3 regions, with RNA transcripts as the source. TCR CDR3 underwent first-round RT-PCR with the HTBI primer set. TCRdb analysed the multiplex PCR reads with MiXCR anew, one entry per CDR3 protein. This repertoire shows approximately 640,000 distinct CDR3 sequences, 15% to 20% found once; its top ten account for 3% to 4.5%. Material: blood. The receptors derive from a woman under 40 with Graves' hyperthyroidism.

About this clonotype: A much larger clone differs by one base, so this may be a read error. This chain links TRBV11-2 with TRBJ2-1, with 7 bases matching TRBD1. The V gene's germline CDR1 is SGHAT and CDR2 FQNNGV. The length of the CDR3 is 13 residues. CDR3 nucleotide sequence: TGTGCCAGCAGCGACGGGACAGCCAATGAGCGGTTCTTC. It encodes CASSDGTANERFF.

Only a few counts were recorded for this clonotype. The V call is TRBV19, the J call TRBJ1-1; D may be TRBD1 (6 bases). Germline V CDR1 and CDR2: LNHDA, SQIVND (reference sequence). Deletions cut 4 bases from V and 3 bases from J, with 9 bases between. This CDR3 has 13 residues. The CDR3 reads CASSTSGDTEAFF. As DNA, the CDR3 is TGTGCCAGTAGTACGTCAGGGGACACTGAAGCTTTCTTT.

This clonotype has ten or more counts. The chain has TRBV30 and TRBJ1-1; D is ambiguous. V was pared by 0 bases and J by 2 bases, with 7 bases between. CDR1 is GTSNPN, CDR2 SVGIG, per germline (reference sequence). The CDR3 runs to 13 residues. CDR3 nucleotides: TGTGCCTGGAGTGTACTGGGAAACACTGAAGCTTTCTTT. This sequence encodes CAWSVLGNTEAFF.

This clonotype appeared many times. This chain joins TRBV28 and TRBJ2-1; D call uncertain. V was cut by 3 bases and J by 7 bases, with 10 bases left in between. Germline CDR1 reads MDHEN; CDR2 reads SYDVKM. CDR3 length equals 13 residues. DNA for the CDR3: TGTGCCAGCAGTTTCCTAGTTAGGAATGAGCAGTTCTTC. It translates to CASSFLVRNEQFF.

This clonotype was counted many times. The chain is built from TRBV11-2 and TRBJ1-1, with unresolved D. In germline, CDR1 is SGHAT, CDR2 FQNNGV. This CDR3 comprises 13 residues. V lost 0 bases and J lost 4, with 6 bases in between. The chain's CDR3 is CASSLDVSTEAFF. CDR3 DNA: TGTGCCAGCAGCTTAGATGTGAGCACTGAAGCTTTCTTT.

This clonotype occurred many times. The V call is TRBV20-1, the J call TRBJ2-7; no clear D gene. CDR1 and CDR2 from the germline V gene are DFQATT and SNEGSKA (reference sequence). Trimming cost V 3 bases and J 5 bases, with 2 bases left between them. CDR3 length: 9 amino acids. The CDR3 nucleotides are TGCAGTGCTAGCGACGAGCAGTACTTC. This gives the protein CSASDEQYF.

This clonotype was seen at least ten times. V gene TRBV5-1 combines with J gene TRBJ2-1; TRBD1 is a possible D gene (5 bases). Germline V gene data show CDR1 as SGHRS and CDR2 as YFSETQ. The CDR3 contains 15 residues. The V and J ends lost 6 bases and 6 bases respectively, with 19 bases between them. The CDR3 DNA reads TGCGCCAGCACCCCTGGGGCTTCTACAGCCAATGAGCAGTTCTTC. Translated: CASTPGASTANEQFF.

This clonotype was recorded a few times. The J gene is TRBJ2-1, the V gene TRBV19, with unresolved D. This CDR3 has 14 residues. CDR1 LNHDA and CDR2 SQIVND come from the germline V gene (reference sequence). The V end was cut by 5 bases, the J end by 3 bases, with 11 bases between. CDR3 protein: CASSWVGSYNEQFF. In DNA form, the CDR3 reads TGTGCCAGTAGTTGGGTCGGCAGCTACAATGAGCAGTTCTTC.

The chain carries TRBV11-1 and TRBJ2-7, with D unclear. V was shortened by 2 bases and J by 4 bases, with 12 bases between the two germline ends. Per germline, CDR1 SGHAT and CDR2 FQDESV (reference sequence). This CDR3 contains 14 residues. The CDR3 protein is CASSLISTVYEQYF. CDR3 bases: TGTGCCAGCAGCTTAATCTCGACCGTTTACGAGCAGTACTTC.

This clonotype has only a few counts. V and J are TRBV5-1 and TRBJ2-7, with D maybe TRBD1 (6 bases). The germline CDR1 and CDR2 sequences are SGHRS and YFSETQ. The CDR3 consists of 15 residues. Trimming shortened V by 0 bases and J by 7 bases, and 17 bases separated the two germline ends. CDR3 coding DNA: TGCGCCAGCAGCTTGGAGGTAGGGGGTTCTGGGGAGCAGTACTTC. It specifies CASSLEVGGSGEQYF.

As concerns this clonotype: This may be a read error: a much more frequent sequence differs by one nucleotide. The chain combines TRBV12-3 or TRBV12-4 with TRBJ2-5, with D tentatively TRBD2 (5 bases). Near its end, the DNA agrees better with TRBJ2-1, so the J call may be wrong. The CDR3 contains 14 residues. CDR3 sequence reads: CASSHIANQETQFF. The CDR3 DNA reads as TGTGCCAGCAGTCACATAGCGAACCAAGAGACCCAGTTCTTC.

This clonotype appeared many times. The chain links TRBV28 to TRBJ2-5; D gene unclear. CDR3 length: 12 residues. Germline V CDR1 and CDR2: MDHEN, SYDVKM. V shed 6 bases and J shed 4 bases, with 9 bases lying between them. The CDR3 coding sequence is TGTGCCAGCAGGCCCTCCCTAGAGACCCAGTACTTC. Its translation is CASRPSLETQYF.

This clonotype turned up a few times. The CDR3 reads CASSLWTSGSTGELFF. The DNA for the CDR3 is TGTGCCAGCAGCCTGTGGACTAGCGGGAGCACCGGGGAGCTGTTTTTT. V and J are TRBV7-9 and TRBJ2-2; 13 bases line up with TRBD2. Germline CDR1 reads SEHNR; CDR2 reads FQNEAQ (reference sequence). The CDR3 is made up of 16 amino acids. Losses at the gene ends were 5 bases for V and 4 bases for J; bases not matched to a gene: 4.

This clonotype was counted at least ten times. The CDR3 DNA reads as TGTGCCAGCAGCTTTTTGGAGAACACTGAAGCTTTCTTT. Protein product: CASSFLENTEAFF. This sequence joins TRBV11-2 and TRBJ1-1, with D unclear. The CDR3 is made up of 13 amino acids. Germline CDR1 reads SGHAT; CDR2 reads FQNNGV. The V end was cut by 3 bases, the J end by 1 base, with 6 bases between.

Worth noting for this clonotype: The junction shows a germline mismatch at one end, possibly a read error. This chain joins TRBV11-2 and TRBJ1-6, with unresolved D. This CDR3 comprises 20 residues. Germline V gene sequence: CDR1 SGHAT, CDR2 FQNNGV. The CDR3 DNA reads TGTGCCGGCAGCTTAAAGAGGGCTTGGACTACAAGCTCCTATAATTCACCCCTCCACTTT. Translation: CAGSLKRAWTTSSYNSPLHF.

V and J are TRBV6-2 or TRBV6-3 and TRBJ1-1; a weak D match, TRBD1 (5 bases). The V end was cut by 5 bases, the J end by 3 bases, with 10 bases between. This CDR3 contains 13 residues. CDR1 and CDR2 from the germline V gene are MNHEY and SVGEGT. CDR3 loop: CASSASRDTEAFF. CDR3 DNA sequence: TGTGCCAGCAGTGCCTCCAGGGACACTGAAGCTTTCTTT.

The table lists this clonotype with many counts. An end of the junction differs from the germline gene, which may be a read error. V is TRBV3-1 and J is TRBJ2-3; 10 nucleotides align to TRBD2. Germline CDR1 reads LGHDT; CDR2 reads YNNKEL (reference sequence). CDR3 size: 16 residues. The CDR3 DNA sequence: TGTGCCAGCAGCCAAGAGGTAGCGGGAGGCACGGATACGCAGTATTTT. The encoded protein is CASSQEVAGGTDTQYF.